The 24 T cell receptor beta chains listed next were all sequenced from one sample in a study of T cells in localized non-small cell lung cancer. This table comes from immunoSEQ multiplex PCR, and its TCRdb copy is limited to in-frame clones, with some not included. The sample carries over 40,000 clones, around 87% recorded once. The sample was peripheral blood, taken before any cancer treatment. These receptors all come from a woman aged 18 to 55 with stage III lung adenocarcinoma.

This chain joins TRBV28 and TRBJ1-3; D is uncertain. CDR1 is MDHEN and CDR2 is SYDVKM in the germline V gene. Trimming shortened V by 4 bases and J by 1 base, and 8 bases separated the two germline ends. The CDR3 is 14 residues long. The CDR3 reads CASSSPASGNTIYF. The CDR3 nucleotides are TGTGCCAGCAGTTCCCCGGCTTCTGGAAACACCATATATTTT.

J is TRBJ1-6 and V is TRBV7-6; D ambiguous. Trimming took 5 bases from V and 7 from J, leaving 12 bases between them. Germline CDR1 is SGHVS and CDR2 is FNYEAQ. The CDR3 is 14 residues long. The DNA of the CDR3 is TGTGCCAGCAGCGCCTGGACTGAGAATTCACCCCTCCACTTT. It codes for CASSAWTENSPLHF.

The chain employs TRBV9 and TRBJ2-1; D possibly corresponds to TRBD1 (6 bases). This CDR3 comprises 15 residues. The germline gives CDR1 SGDLS, CDR2 YYNGEE. V was pared by 2 bases and J by 4 bases, with 13 bases between. In nucleotides, the CDR3 is TGTGCCAGCAGCGTCAGGGCAGGGGAATACAATGAGCAGTTCTTC. This translates into CASSVRAGEYNEQFF.

The rearrangement links TRBV7-3 to TRBJ2-7; possibly TRBD1 or TRBD2 for D (5 bases each). The ends were cut back, 2 bases at V and 5 bases at J, with 16 bases in the middle. CDR3 length equals 15 residues. CDR1 is SGHTA, CDR2 FQGTGA, per germline. The CDR3, as DNA: TGTGCCAGCAGCTTAGTCGGGACCCACGGGGACGAGCAGTACTTC. Protein: CASSLVGTHGDEQYF. The full variable domain, its missing parts supplied by reference TRBV7-3 and TRBJ2-7, is GAGVSQTPSNKVTEKGKYVELRCDPISGHTALYWYRQSLGQGPEFLIYFQGTGAADDSGLPNDRFFAVRPEGSVSTLKIQRTERGDSAVYLCASSLVGTHGDEQYFGPGTRLTVT.

The J gene is TRBJ2-1, the V gene TRBV19, with D maybe TRBD2 (6 bases). The germline V gene has CDR1 LNHDA and CDR2 SQIVND (reference sequence). The CDR3 covers 17 residues. V was shortened by 1 base and J by 0 bases, with 13 bases between the two germline ends. The CDR3 sequence: CASSIVRGVRSYNEQFF. The CDR3 DNA reads TGTGCCAGTAGTATAGTCCGCGGGGTGCGCTCCTACAATGAGCAGTTCTTC.

The CDR3 DNA is TGTGCCAGCAGCAGAAACGTCGCTCGGGCCGGGGAGCTGTTTTTT. This sequence encodes CASSRNVARAGELFF. This rearrangement joins TRBV9 to TRBJ2-2, with D unresolved. Germline CDR1 SGDLS, CDR2 YYNGEE. The germline V and J ends were trimmed by 4 bases and 6 bases, with 16 bases remaining between them. The CDR3 sequence is 15 residues long. Supplemented by reference TRBV9 and TRBJ2-2, the full variable domain reads DSGVTQTPKHLITATGQRVTLRCSPRSGDLSVYWYQQSLDQGLQFLIQYYNGEERAKGNILERFSAQQFPDLHSELNLSSLELGDSALYFCASSRNVARAGELFFGEGSRLTVL.

This chain joins TRBV6-6 and TRBJ2-1; TRBD2 agrees at 10 bases. The CDR3 extends over 16 amino acids. With V trimmed by 6 bases and J by 5 bases, 10 bases remained unmatched. Looked up from germline, CDR1 is MNHNY and CDR2 is SVGAGI (reference sequence). CDR3: CASRGIAGGLHNEQFF. In nucleotides, the CDR3 is TGTGCCAGCAGGGGTATAGCGGGGGGCTTACACAATGAGCAGTTCTTC.

The rearrangement joins TRBV5-1 to TRBJ2-1; D might be TRBD2 (6 bases). Germline V gene sequence: CDR1 SGHRS, CDR2 YFSETQ. The CDR3 runs 14 residues. Between the trimmed V and J ends, which lost 3 bases and 4 bases, there was a span of 11 bases. This chain's CDR3 is CASSSGTGYNEQFF. As DNA, the CDR3 is TGCGCCAGCAGCTCGGGGACTGGTTACAATGAGCAGTTCTTC.

Only a few counts were recorded for this clone. V usage is TRBV11-3 and J usage is TRBJ2-1; D gene uncertain. The CDR3 has 14 residues. Germline values: CDR1 SGHNT, CDR2 YENEEA. Trimming shortened V by 0 bases and J by 2 bases, and 5 bases separated the two germline ends. The CDR3 here is CASSLDATYNEQFF. The CDR3, as DNA: TGTGCCAGCAGCTTAGATGCAACCTACAATGAGCAGTTCTTC.

This chain links TRBV5-1 with TRBJ1-1, with D maybe TRBD1 (5 bases). The CDR3 runs to 14 residues. CDR1 and CDR2 from the germline V gene are SGHRS and YFSETQ. The V and J ends lost 3 bases and 4 bases respectively, with 13 bases between them. CDR3 sequence reads: CASSSTGGATEAFF. CDR3 nucleotide sequence: TGCGCCAGCAGCTCTACCGGGGGAGCCACTGAAGCTTTCTTT.

The chain is built from TRBV19 and TRBJ1-2; D is ambiguous. The ends were cut back, 0 bases at V and 4 bases at J, with 9 bases in the middle. This CDR3 contains 14 residues. The V gene's germline CDR1 is LNHDA and CDR2 SQIVND (reference sequence). In DNA form, the CDR3 reads TGTGCCAGTAGTATAGACGGACTTTTCTATGGCTACACCTTC. Translated, it gives CASSIDGLFYGYTF.

The J gene is TRBJ1-6, the V gene TRBV19; no firm D call. The CDR3 extends over 15 amino acids. Per germline, CDR1 LNHDA and CDR2 SQIVND (reference sequence). Trimming removed 6 bases from V and 4 bases from J, with 13 bases in between. CDR3 region: CASSPPVGYNSPLHF. The CDR3 nucleotides are TGTGCCAGTAGCCCACCGGTAGGGTATAATTCACCCCTCCACTTT.

In nucleotides, the CDR3 is TGTGCCAGCAGTGCCATAGCCCCTGAGACCCAGTACTTC. Amino acid sequence: CASSAIAPETQYF. The J gene is TRBJ2-5, the V gene TRBV6-1; D is uncertain. Germline V gene data show CDR1 as MNHNS and CDR2 as SASEGT. V dropped 4 bases and J dropped 5 bases, with 11 bases sitting between them. CDR3 size: 13 residues.

This sequence joins TRBV9 and TRBJ2-2; D gene uncertain. CDR3 length equals 15 residues. Germline V CDR1 and CDR2: SGDLS, YYNGEE. Trimming took 0 bases from V and 5 from J, leaving 11 bases between them. This CDR3 is CASSVGAPSTGELFF. The CDR3 region has the DNA TGTGCCAGCAGCGTAGGGGCTCCGTCGACCGGGGAGCTGTTTTTT.

The chain combines TRBV11-2 with TRBJ2-5; no clear D gene. This CDR3 spans 12 amino acids. Germline V gene sequence: CDR1 SGHAT, CDR2 FQNNGV. Trimming removed 5 bases from V and 5 bases from J, with 9 bases in between. CDR3 residues: CASSLVEETQYF. CDR3 nucleotides: TGTGCCAGCAGCCTTGTGGAGGAGACCCAGTACTTC.

The chain is built from TRBV14 and TRBJ2-3; D unclear. V lost 2 bases and J 0 bases, leaving 9 bases between the germline ends. This CDR3 is 15 amino acids long. CDR1 is SGHDN, CDR2 FVKESK, per germline. CDR3 loop: CASSQWQSSTDTQYF. CDR3 sequence (DNA): TGTGCCAGCAGCCAATGGCAGTCCAGCACAGATACGCAGTATTTT.

This chain links TRBV19 with TRBJ2-3, with D perhaps matching TRBD1 or TRBD2 (5 bases each). This CDR3 is 15 amino acids long. Germline V gene data show CDR1 as LNHDA and CDR2 as SQIVND (reference sequence). V was trimmed by 7 bases and J by 5 bases, leaving 19 bases between them. The DNA for the CDR3 is TGTGCCAGTATAGGATCAAGGCTGGGGGAAGATACGCAGTATTTT. Protein: CASIGSRLGEDTQYF.

The chain recombines TRBV5-6 with TRBJ1-5, with 7 nucleotides matching TRBD1. The CDR3 is made up of 15 amino acids. J gave up 3 bases and V 3 bases, and 6 bases lay outside the gene matches. Per the germline V gene, CDR1 is SGHDT and CDR2 is YYEEEE. CDR3 loop: CASSSQQGFNQPQHF. The CDR3 bases are TGTGCCAGCAGCTCACAACAGGGGTTCAATCAGCCCCAGCATTTT.

The V call is TRBV6-1, the J call TRBJ2-5; D call uncertain. The CDR3 is made up of 13 amino acids. Germline V gene sequence: CDR1 MNHNS, CDR2 SASEGT. With 3 bases removed from V and 4 bases from J, the gap between germline ends came to 9 bases. Here the CDR3 reads CASSDRAGETQYF. CDR3 nucleotides: TGTGCCAGCAGTGATCGGGCCGGAGAGACCCAGTACTTC.

The chain joins TRBV5-6 to TRBJ2-3; D not resolved. The V gene lost 0 bases and the J gene lost 2 bases, with 7 bases spanning the gap. The CDR3 loop spans 14 amino acids. The germline gives CDR1 SGHDT, CDR2 YYEEEE. CDR3 DNA sequence: TGTGCCAGCAGCTTGGTCCAGGACACAGATACGCAGTATTTT. Translation gives CASSLVQDTDTQYF.

J is TRBJ1-5 and V is TRBV10-3; D call uncertain. The CDR3 contains 15 residues. Germline CDR1 is ENHRY and CDR2 is SYGVKD. V lost 2 bases and J lost 0, with 8 bases in between. The CDR3 loop reads CAISEAVDSNQPQHF. The DNA for the CDR3 is TGTGCCATCAGTGAGGCGGTGGATAGCAATCAGCCCCAGCATTTT.

This chain links TRBV5-1 with TRBJ1-5; weak D call: TRBD1 (5 bases). The CDR3 length is 15 residues. V was clipped by 4 bases and J by 5 bases, with 16 bases between them. CDR1 SGHRS and CDR2 YFSETQ come from the germline V gene. CDR3 nucleotides: TGCGCCAGCAGCCCGACAGACTACTCGGATCAGCCCCAGCATTTT. This codes for CASSPTDYSDQPQHF.

The chain couples TRBV15 to TRBJ1-3; no reliable D call. Trimming pared 5 bases from V and 3 bases from J, leaving 2 bases between. The germline gives CDR1 LNHNV, CDR2 YYDKDF (reference sequence). CDR3 length: 11 amino acids. CDR3 sequence (DNA): TGTGCCACCAGCCGTGGAAACACCATATATTTT. As protein: CATSRGNTIYF.

This chain uses TRBV27 with TRBJ2-1, with 7 nucleotides matching TRBD2. CDR1 and CDR2 from the germline V gene are MNHEY and SMNVEV (reference sequence). The CDR3 length is 14 residues. V dropped 6 bases and J dropped 6; count of bases not matched to a gene: 8. In nucleotides, the CDR3 is TGTGCCAGCAGCCCAGCGGGATCTGTCAATGAGCAGTTCTTC. This codes for CASSPAGSVNEQFF.